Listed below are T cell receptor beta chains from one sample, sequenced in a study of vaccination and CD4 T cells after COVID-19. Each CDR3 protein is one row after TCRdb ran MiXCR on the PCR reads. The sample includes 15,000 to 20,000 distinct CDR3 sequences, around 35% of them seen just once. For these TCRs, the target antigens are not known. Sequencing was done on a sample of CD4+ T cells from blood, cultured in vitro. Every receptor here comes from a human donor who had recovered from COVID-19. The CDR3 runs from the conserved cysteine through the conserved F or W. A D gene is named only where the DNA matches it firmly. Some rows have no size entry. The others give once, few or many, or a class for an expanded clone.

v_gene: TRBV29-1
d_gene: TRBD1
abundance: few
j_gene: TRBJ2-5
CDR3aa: CSVEGTGGLSGTQYF
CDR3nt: TGCAGCGTTGAGGGCACAGGGGGACTCTCAGGGACCCAGTACTTC

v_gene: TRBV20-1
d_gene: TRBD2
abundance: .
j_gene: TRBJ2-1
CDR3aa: CSARNWGTSGRALYNEQFF
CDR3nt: TGCAGTGCTAGAAATTGGGGAACTAGCGGGAGGGCCTTGTACAATGAGCAGTTCTTC

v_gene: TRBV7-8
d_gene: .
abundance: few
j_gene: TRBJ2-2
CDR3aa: CALARGNTGELFF
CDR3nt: TGTGCCCTCGCCCGAGGGAACACCGGGGAGCTGTTTTTT

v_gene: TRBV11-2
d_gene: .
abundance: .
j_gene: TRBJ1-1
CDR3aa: CASSFQAEAFF
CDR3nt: TGTGCCAGCAGCTTCCAGGCTGAAGCTTTCTTT

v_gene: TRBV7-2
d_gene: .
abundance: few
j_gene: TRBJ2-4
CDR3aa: CASSLAKNIQYF
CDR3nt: TGTGCCAGCAGCTTAGCCAAAAACATTCAGTACTTC

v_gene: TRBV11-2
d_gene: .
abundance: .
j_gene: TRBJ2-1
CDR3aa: CASSLGMGGSYNEQFF
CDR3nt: TGTGCCAGCAGCTTGGGGATGGGGGGTTCATACAATGAGCAGTTCTTC

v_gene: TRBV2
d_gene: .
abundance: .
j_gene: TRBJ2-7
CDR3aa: CASNPPGGLYEQYF
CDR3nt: TGTGCCAGCAACCCCCCTGGAGGGTTATACGAGCAGTACTTC

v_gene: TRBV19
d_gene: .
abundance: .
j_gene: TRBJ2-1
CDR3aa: CASSRGYNEQFF
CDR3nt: TGTGCCAGTAGTCGGGGGTACAATGAGCAGTTCTTC

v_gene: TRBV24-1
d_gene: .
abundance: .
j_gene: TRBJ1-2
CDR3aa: CATSDLTARYGYTF
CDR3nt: TGTGCCACCAGTGATTTAACGGCGAGATATGGCTACACCTTC

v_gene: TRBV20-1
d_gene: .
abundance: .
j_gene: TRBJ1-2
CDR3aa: CSAKHAGPYGYTF
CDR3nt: TGCAGTGCCAAGCATGCGGGCCCCTATGGCTACACCTTC

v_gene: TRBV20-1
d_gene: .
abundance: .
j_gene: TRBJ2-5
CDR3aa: CSARDDNQETQYF
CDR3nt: TGCAGTGCTAGAGACGACAACCAAGAGACCCAGTACTTC

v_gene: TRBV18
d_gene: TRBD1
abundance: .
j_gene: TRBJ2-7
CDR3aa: CASSPGQGAAYEQYF
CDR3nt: TGTGCCAGCTCACCGGGACAGGGGGCAGCCTACGAGCAGTACTTC

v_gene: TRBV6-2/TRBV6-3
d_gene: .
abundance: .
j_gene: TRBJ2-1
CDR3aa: CASSSQQGNEQFF
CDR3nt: TGTGCCAGCAGTTCTCAGCAGGGGAATGAGCAGTTCTTC

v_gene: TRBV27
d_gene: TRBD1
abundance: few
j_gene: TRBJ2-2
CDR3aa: CASSLARGTGELFF
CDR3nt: TGTGCCAGCAGTTTAGCCAGGGGGACCGGGGAGCTGTTTTTT

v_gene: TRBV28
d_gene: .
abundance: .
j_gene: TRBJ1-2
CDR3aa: CASSLRISLDVGF
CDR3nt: TGTGCCAGCAGTTTACGAATCTCCCTCGATGTAGGGTTC

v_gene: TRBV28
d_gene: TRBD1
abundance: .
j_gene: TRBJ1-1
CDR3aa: CASRSYGTGGTEAFF
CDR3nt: TGTGCCAGCAGGAGCTATGGGACAGGGGGAACTGAAGCTTTCTTT

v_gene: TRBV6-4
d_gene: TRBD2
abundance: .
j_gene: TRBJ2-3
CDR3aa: CASSDSAGSTDTQYF
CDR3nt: TGTGCCAGCAGTGACTCAGCGGGGAGCACAGATACGCAGTATTTT

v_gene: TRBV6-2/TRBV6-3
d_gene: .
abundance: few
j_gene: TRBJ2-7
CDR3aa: CASSYSGPPNSYEQYF
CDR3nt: TGTGCCAGCAGTTACTCGGGGCCACCTAACTCCTACGAGCAGTACTTC

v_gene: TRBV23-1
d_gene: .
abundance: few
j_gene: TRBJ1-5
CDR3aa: CASIRNKPNQPQHF
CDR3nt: TGCGCCAGCATCAGAAACAAACCAAATCAGCCCCAGCATTTT

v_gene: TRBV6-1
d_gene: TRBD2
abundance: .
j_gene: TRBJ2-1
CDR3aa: CASSKGTSGSSYNEQFF
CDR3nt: TGTGCCAGCAGTAAGGGGACTAGCGGGTCCTCCTACAATGAGCAGTTCTTC

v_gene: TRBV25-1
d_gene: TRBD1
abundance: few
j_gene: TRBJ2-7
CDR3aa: CASRGSPGQLNYEQYF
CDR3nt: TGTGCCAGCAGGGGGTCCCCGGGACAGCTGAACTACGAGCAGTACTTC

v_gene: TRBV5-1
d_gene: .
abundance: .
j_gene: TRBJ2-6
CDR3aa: CASSLETGPGANVLTF
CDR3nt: TGCGCCAGCAGCTTGGAGACAGGCCCTGGGGCCAACGTCCTGACTTTC

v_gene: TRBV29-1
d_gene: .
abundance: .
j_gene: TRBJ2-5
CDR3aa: CSASASRQETQYF
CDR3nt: TGCAGCGCCTCAGCCAGCCGCCAAGAGACCCAGTACTTC

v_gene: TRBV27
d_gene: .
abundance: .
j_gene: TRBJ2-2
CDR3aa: CASSLSGGTRELFF
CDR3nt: TGTGCCAGCAGTTTATCCGGTGGCACCAGGGAGCTGTTTTTT

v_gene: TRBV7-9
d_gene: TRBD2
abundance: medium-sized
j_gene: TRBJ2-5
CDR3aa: CASSSRTSGQETQYF
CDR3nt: TGTGCCAGCAGCTCCAGGACTAGCGGCCAAGAGACCCAGTACTTC

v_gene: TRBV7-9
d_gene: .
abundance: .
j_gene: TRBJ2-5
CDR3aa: CASSFAGAQETQYF
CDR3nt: TGTGCCAGCAGCTTCGCAGGGGCCCAAGAGACCCAGTACTTC

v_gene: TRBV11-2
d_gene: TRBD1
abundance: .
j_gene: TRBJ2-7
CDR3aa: CASSDRDSSYEQYF
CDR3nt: TGTGCCAGCAGCGATCGGGACAGCTCCTACGAGCAGTACTTC

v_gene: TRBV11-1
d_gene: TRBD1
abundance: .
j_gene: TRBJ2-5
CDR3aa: CASSFLPGQGKTQYF
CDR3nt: TGTGCCAGCAGCTTCCTCCCGGGACAGGGGAAGACCCAGTACTTC

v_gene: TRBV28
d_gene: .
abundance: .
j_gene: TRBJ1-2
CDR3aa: CASSAQGTLNYGYTF
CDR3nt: TGTGCCAGCAGTGCCCAGGGTACACTTAACTATGGCTACACCTTC

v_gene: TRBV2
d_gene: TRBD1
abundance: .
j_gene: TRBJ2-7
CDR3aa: CASEGQAATYEQYF
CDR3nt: TGTGCCAGCGAAGGACAGGCCGCGACCTACGAGCAGTACTTC

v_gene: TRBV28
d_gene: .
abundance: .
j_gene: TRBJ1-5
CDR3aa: CASSLIRAANQPQHF
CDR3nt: TGTGCCAGCAGTTTAATCAGGGCAGCGAATCAGCCCCAGCATTTT

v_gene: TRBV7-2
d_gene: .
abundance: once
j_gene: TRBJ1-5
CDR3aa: CASSSGLSNQPQHF
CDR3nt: TGTGCCAGCAGCTCGGGGCTTAGCAATCAGCCCCAGCATTTT

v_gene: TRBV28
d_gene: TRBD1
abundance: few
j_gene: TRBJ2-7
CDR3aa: CASRRDSPLYEQYF
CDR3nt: TGTGCCAGCAGGAGGGACAGCCCACTCTACGAGCAGTACTTC

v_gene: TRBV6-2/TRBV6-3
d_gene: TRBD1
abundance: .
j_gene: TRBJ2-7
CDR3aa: CASSYGLGQAVYEQYF
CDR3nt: TGTGCCAGCAGTTACGGGCTGGGACAGGCGGTCTACGAGCAGTACTTC

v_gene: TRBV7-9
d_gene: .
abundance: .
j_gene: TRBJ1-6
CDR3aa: CASSRTDSPLHF
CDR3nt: TGTGCCAGCAGCCGCACGGATTCACCCCTCCACTTT

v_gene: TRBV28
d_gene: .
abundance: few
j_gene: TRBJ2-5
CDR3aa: CASSRQGWGETQYF
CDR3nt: TGTGCCAGCAGCCGGCAGGGGTGGGGAGAGACCCAGTACTTC

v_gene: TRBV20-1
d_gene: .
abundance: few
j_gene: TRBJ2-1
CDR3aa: CSARGTVYNEQFF
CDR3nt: TGCAGTGCTAGAGGGACCGTCTACAATGAGCAGTTCTTC

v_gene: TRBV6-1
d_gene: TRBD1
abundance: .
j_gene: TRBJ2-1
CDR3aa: CASSRGGQPYNEQFF
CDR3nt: TGTGCCAGCAGTCGAGGGGGACAGCCCTACAATGAGCAGTTCTTC

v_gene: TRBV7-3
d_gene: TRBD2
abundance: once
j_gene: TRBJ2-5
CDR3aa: CASSLGPAGLETQYF
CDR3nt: TGTGCCAGCAGCTTGGGACCAGCGGGACTGGAGACCCAGTACTTC

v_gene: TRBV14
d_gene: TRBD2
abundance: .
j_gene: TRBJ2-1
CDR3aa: CASSQAWGTSGSNEQFF
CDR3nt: TGTGCCAGCAGCCAAGCATGGGGGACTAGCGGGAGTAATGAGCAGTTCTTC

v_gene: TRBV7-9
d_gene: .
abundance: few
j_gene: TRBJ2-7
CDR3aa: CASRRTDRDYEQYF
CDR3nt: TGTGCCAGCAGGCGAACTGACCGGGACTACGAGCAGTACTTC

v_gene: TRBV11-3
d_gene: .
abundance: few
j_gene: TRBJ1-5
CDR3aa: CASSLGPGEQPQHF
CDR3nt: TGTGCCAGCAGCTTAGGGCCAGGCGAGCAGCCCCAGCATTTT

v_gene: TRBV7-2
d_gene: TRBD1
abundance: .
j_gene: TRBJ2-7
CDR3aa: CASSPSRDRDEQYF
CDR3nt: TGTGCCAGCAGCCCCTCCCGGGACAGGGACGAGCAGTACTTC

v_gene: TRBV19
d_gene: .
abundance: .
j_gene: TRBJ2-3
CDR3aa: CASSSTGTQYF
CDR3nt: TGTGCCAGTAGTAGTACGGGTACGCAGTATTTT

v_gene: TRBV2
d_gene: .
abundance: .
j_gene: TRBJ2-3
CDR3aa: CASSPTLPTQYF
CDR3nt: TGTGCCAGCAGTCCAACCTTACCGACGCAGTATTTT

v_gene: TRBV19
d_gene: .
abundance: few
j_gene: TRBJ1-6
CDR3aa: CASSIAHRDSPLHF
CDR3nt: TGTGCCAGTAGTATCGCCCACAGGGATTCACCCCTCCACTTT

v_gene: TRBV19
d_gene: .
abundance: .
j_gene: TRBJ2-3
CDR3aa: CASRTRGAEYTDTQYF
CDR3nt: TGTGCCAGTAGAACCAGAGGAGCGGAATACACAGATACGCAGTATTTT

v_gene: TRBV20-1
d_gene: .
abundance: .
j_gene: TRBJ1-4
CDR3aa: CSAPHTGRNEKLFF
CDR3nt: TGCAGTGCACCTCATACAGGGCGCAATGAAAAACTGTTTTTT

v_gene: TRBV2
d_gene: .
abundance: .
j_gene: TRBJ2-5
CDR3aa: CATKLGETQYF
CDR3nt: TGTGCCACCAAGCTCGGCGAGACCCAGTACTTC

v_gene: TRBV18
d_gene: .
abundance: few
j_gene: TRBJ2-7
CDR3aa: CASSPREGGSSYEQYF
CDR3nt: TGTGCCAGCTCACCACGGGAGGGGGGGTCCTCCTACGAGCAGTACTTC

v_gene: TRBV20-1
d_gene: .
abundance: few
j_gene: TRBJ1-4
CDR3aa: CSALDPNEKLFF
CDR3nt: TGCAGTGCCCTCGACCCTAATGAAAAACTGTTTTTT

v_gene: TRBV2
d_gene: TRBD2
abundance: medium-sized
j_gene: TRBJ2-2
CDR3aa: CASSDRPGLALTGELFF
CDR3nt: TGTGCCAGCAGTGACCGGCCGGGACTAGCGCTCACCGGTGAGCTGTTTTTT

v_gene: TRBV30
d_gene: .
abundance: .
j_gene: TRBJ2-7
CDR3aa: CAWNADSSYEQYF
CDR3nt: TGTGCCTGGAACGCGGATAGCTCCTACGAGCAGTACTTC

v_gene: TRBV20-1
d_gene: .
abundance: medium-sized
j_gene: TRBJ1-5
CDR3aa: CSGLTGVSNQPQHF
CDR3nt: TGCAGTGGTTTGACAGGAGTCAGCAATCAGCCCCAGCATTTT

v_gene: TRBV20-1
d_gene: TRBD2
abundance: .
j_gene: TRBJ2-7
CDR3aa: CSAAGLARFSYEQYF
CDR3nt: TGCAGTGCTGCCGGACTAGCGCGATTCTCCTACGAGCAGTACTTC

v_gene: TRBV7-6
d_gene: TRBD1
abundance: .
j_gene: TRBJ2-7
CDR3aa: CASSSYLDRAAYEQYF
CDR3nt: TGTGCCAGCAGCTCCTACCTTGACAGGGCCGCATACGAGCAGTACTTC

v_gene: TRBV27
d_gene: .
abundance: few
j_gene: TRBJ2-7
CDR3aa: CASGRSNEQYF
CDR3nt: TGTGCCAGCGGGAGGTCGAACGAGCAGTACTTC

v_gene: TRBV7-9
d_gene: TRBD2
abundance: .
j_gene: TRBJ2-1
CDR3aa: CASGLAGYNEQFF
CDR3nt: TGTGCCAGCGGACTAGCGGGATACAATGAGCAGTTCTTC

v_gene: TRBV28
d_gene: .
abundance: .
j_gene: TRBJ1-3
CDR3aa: CASRSAWGSGNTIYF
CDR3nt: TGTGCCAGCAGGTCAGCGTGGGGCTCTGGAAACACCATATATTTT